A single T cell receptor beta chain is shown here with its context. Its specificity is not known. The V segment lost 5 bases and the J segment 3 bases; nucleotides outside the gene matches: 6. Germline loops: CDR1 LNHDA, CDR2 SQIVND (reference sequence). This CDR3 has 15 residues. These data come from a study of long-term antiretroviral therapy in people with HIV. The study's findings and limits: Specimens of blood were obtained during about 2003 to 2018, possibly under older ART regimens.

Every specimen provided roughly 1-10 million cryopreserved PBMC before DNA extraction took place. It was version v3.0 of the immunoSEQ assay that was run at survey level. Sequencing was performed with immunoSEQ multiplex PCR; in TCRdb, only in-frame clones are kept and a portion is missing. This sample yields around 20,000 clones, of which 78% are seen a single time; roughly 15% belongs to the top ten. The J gene is TRBJ2-3, the V gene TRBV19, with 9 bases that match TRBD1. Here the sequenced sample was unsorted PBMCs, taken 0.3 years after starting antiretroviral therapy. The receptor was derived from a woman aged 50 to 60 with HIV. CDR3 sequence reads: CASSWDRVGTDTQYF. CDR3 coding DNA: TGTGCCAGTAGTTGGGACAGGGTGGGAACAGATACGCAGTATTTT.